This passage covers 13 T cell receptor beta chains from one sample sequenced in a study of T cells after yellow fever vaccination. TCRdb re-derived calls from the 5' RACE reads in MiXCR, one entry per CDR3 protein. The sample contains just under 600,000 distinct CDR3 sequences, around an eighth of which appear only once. The material was PBMCs, obtained on the day of the yellow fever booster vaccination. The receptors derive from a man aged 25 to 45 who received the YFV17D yellow fever vaccine.

This clonotype was observed a few times. V usage is TRBV6-5 and J usage is TRBJ1-3; D is unclear. The CDR3 is 12 amino acids. Trimming shortened V by 11 bases and J by 1 base, and 9 bases separated the two germline ends. Germline loops: CDR1 MNHEY, CDR2 SVGAGI. The CDR3: CAAGSSGNTIYF. The CDR3 DNA follows: TGTGCCGCCGGCTCGTCTGGAAACACCATATATTTT.

This clonotype was picked up one time. The rearrangement joins TRBV5-4 to TRBJ1-2; D gene uncertain. This CDR3 contains 14 residues. Per the germline V gene, CDR1 is SGHNT and CDR2 is YYREEE (reference sequence). Trimming removed 0 bases from V and 3 bases from J, with 9 bases in between. CDR3 region: CASSLAGNHYGYTF. DNA of the CDR3: TGTGCCAGCAGCTTGGCCGGGAATCACTATGGCTACACCTTC.

The V call is TRBV25-1, the J call TRBJ1-1, with 9 bases fitting TRBD1. The germline V gene encodes CDR1 MGHDK and CDR2 SYGVNS. Trimming took 3 bases from V and 4 from J; bases not matched to a gene: 9. This CDR3 comprises 16 residues. The CDR3 DNA sequence: TGTGCCAGCAGTGAGACCCGACAGGGGGGCGTCACTGAAGCTTTCTTT. Its translation is CASSETRQGGVTEAFF.

The genes are TRBV27 and TRBJ2-6; D may be TRBD1 (6 bases). The CDR3 totals 15 residues. The germline CDR1 and CDR2 sequences are MNHEY and SMNVEV (reference sequence). The ends were cut back, 10 bases at V and 0 bases at J, with 13 bases in the middle. CDR3 sequence: CATRRTVSGANVLTF. The CDR3 DNA follows: TGTGCCACCCGGCGGACAGTCTCTGGGGCCAACGTCCTGACTTTC.

This clonotype has a handful of counts. The chain uses TRBV6-2 or TRBV6-3 and TRBJ2-2; 7 bases are a match to TRBD2. The CDR3 runs 14 residues. Germline V CDR1 and CDR2: MNHEY, SVGEGT. After removal of 6 bases from V and 3 bases from J, the junction contained 4 bases not matched to a gene. The DNA of the CDR3 is TGTGCCAGCAGATCTGGACTAGACACCGGGGAGCTGTTTTTT. As protein: CASRSGLDTGELFF.

This clonotype turned up a few times. The chain has TRBV12-3 or TRBV12-4 and TRBJ2-7; 8 bases match TRBD1. The CDR3 has 15 amino acids. The ends lost 5 bases at V and 5 bases at J; junction bases unmatched: 11. The CDR3 DNA reads TGTGCCAGCAGTCAGAACCCGGGACAGGCGAACGAGCAGTACTTC. Its protein product is CASSQNPGQANEQYF.

This clonotype was seen only a few times. The rearrangement links TRBV7-9 to TRBJ2-1; D is uncertain. This CDR3 comprises 10 residues. Between the trimmed V and J ends, which lost 4 bases and 13 bases, there was a span of 8 bases. Germline V lookup: CDR1 SEHNR, CDR2 FQNEAQ (reference sequence). The CDR3 DNA follows: TGTGCCAGCAGCTCCACCTTACAGTTCTTC. Translating it yields CASSSTLQFF.

This clonotype showed up many times. The chain couples TRBV18 to TRBJ2-6; 8 bases fit TRBD1. Germline V gene sequence: CDR1 KGHSH, CDR2 LQKENI. CDR3 length: 20 residues. With 3 bases clipped from V and 0 bases from J, the junction kept 13 bases outside the gene matches. CDR3: CASSPPLRTGRSSGANVLTF. The CDR3 bases are TGTGCCAGCTCACCCCCGCTTAGGACAGGGCGAAGCTCTGGGGCCAACGTCCTGACTTTC.

V and J are TRBV9 and TRBJ2-2; 12 bases are shared with TRBD1. The germline V gene has CDR1 SGDLS and CDR2 YYNGEE. This CDR3 has 15 residues. V trimming: 3 bases; J trimming: 6 bases; junction bases outside the gene matches: 3. The CDR3 DNA sequence: TGTGCCAGCAGCGAGGGACAGGGGGCCCCCGGGGAGCTGTTTTTT. As protein: CASSEGQGAPGELFF.

The J gene is TRBJ1-2, the V gene TRBV4-1; 8 bases are shared with TRBD1. CDR3 size: 14 residues. Germline V gene lookup returns CDR1 MGHRA and CDR2 YSYEKL. V shed 3 bases and J 4 bases; nucleotides not matched to a gene: 4. The CDR3 DNA is TGCGCCAGCAGCCACCGACAGGGGACCTATGGCTACACCTTC. Its protein product is CASSHRQGTYGYTF.

This CDR3 reads CSASSLGGLIKETQYF. CDR3 bases: TGCAGTGCTAGCTCCCTGGGGGGACTTATCAAAGAGACCCAGTACTTC. This chain connects TRBV20-1 to TRBJ2-5; D perhaps matches TRBD2 (6 bases). Trimming pared 3 bases from V and 3 bases from J, leaving 20 bases between. Germline lookup yields CDR1 DFQATT and CDR2 SNEGSKA (reference sequence). This CDR3 contains 16 residues.

The chain employs TRBV12-3 or TRBV12-4 and TRBJ1-4; TRBD1 might be the D (5 bases). The CDR3 is 13 amino acids. Trimming pared 7 bases from V and 12 bases from J, leaving 18 bases between. The CDR3 is CASTTPGGGELFF. DNA for the CDR3: TGTGCCAGCACCACCCCCGGGGGGGGGGAACTGTTTTTT.

This clonotype has a handful of counts. The chain joins TRBV20-1 to TRBJ2-1; D may match TRBD1 or TRBD2 (5 bases each). Germline CDR1 DFQATT, CDR2 SNEGSKA (reference sequence). The CDR3 spans 14 residues. Deletions cut 4 bases from V and 8 bases from J, with 18 bases between. CDR3 in DNA: TGCAGTGCTACCGCCCCGGGACCGTCTTATGAGCAGTTCTTC. It yields the protein CSATAPGPSYEQFF.